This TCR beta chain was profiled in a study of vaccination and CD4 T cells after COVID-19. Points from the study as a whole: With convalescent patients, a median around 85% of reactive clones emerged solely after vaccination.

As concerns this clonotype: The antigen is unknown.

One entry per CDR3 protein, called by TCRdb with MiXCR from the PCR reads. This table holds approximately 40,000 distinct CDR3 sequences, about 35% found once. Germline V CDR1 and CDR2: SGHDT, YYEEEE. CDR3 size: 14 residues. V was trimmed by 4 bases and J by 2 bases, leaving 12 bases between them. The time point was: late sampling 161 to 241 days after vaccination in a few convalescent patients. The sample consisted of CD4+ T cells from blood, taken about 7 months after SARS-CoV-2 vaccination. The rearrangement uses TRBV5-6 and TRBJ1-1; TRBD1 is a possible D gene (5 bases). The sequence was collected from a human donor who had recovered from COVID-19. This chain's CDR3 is CASSGAFFNTEAFF. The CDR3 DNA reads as TGTGCCAGCAGCGGGGCTTTCTTTAACACTGAAGCTTTCTTT.